What follows is one T cell receptor beta chain and its context. Its antigen is not yet known. It has no much larger one-base neighbor in the sample; base qualities were not kept. Library creation used PCR. The sequencer listed for this sample is Illumina HiSeq 2500. TCR libraries were prepared with molecular barcoding, using unique molecular identifiers to normalize TCRbeta repertoire quantification. TCRdb passed the public sequencing reads through fastp at Q25 and MiXCR, retaining productive beta sequences. Identical CDR3 proteins give one entry, which carries the most common genes and DNA. The sample has about 98,000 distinct CDR3 sequences on record, more than 20% of them singletons. Together, the top ten hold about 22% of the sample. From a lookup of the germline V gene, CDR1 and CDR2 are SGHVS and FQNEAQ. The CDR3 spans 17 residues, from the cysteine through the phenylalanine. This entry keeps only the CDR3 DNA: 51 bases, framed from base 1. V lost 5 bases and J lost 2 bases; the stretch between them is 20 bases long.

The sample's treatment or condition label, decoded: allogeneic hematopoietic cell transplantation with graft depleted of TCRalphabeta T cells and CD19 B cells. TCRalphabeta/CD19-depleted allogeneic hematopoietic cell grafts were given to the transplant recipients, all of whom were children. This sample is drawn from a study of T-cell reconstitution after alpha-beta-depleted transplantation in children (dated by TCRdb to 2016 to 2018). Study-level background: Using TCR repertoire profiling, the study followed T-cell immune reconstitution in a quantitative way in children after TCRalphabeta/CD19-depleted allogeneic hematopoietic cell transplantation. Here is what the overall study found, with its caveats: In some patients, the high TCRbeta diversity seen at day 60 was put down to recipient T cells and intrathymic progenitors that had survived conditioning. Hyperexpanded clone frequencies declined over subsequent months; after one year, T-cell counts and TCRbeta diversity were mostly attributed to newly produced T cells. About two months after transplant, the apparently early recovery of alphabetaT-cell counts reportedly depended on just several hundred clones that had expanded rapidly and came from non-depleted graft cells.

The sample consisted of PBMCs, taken before TCRalphabeta/CD19-depleted stem cell transplant. The chain employs TRBV7-8 and TRBJ2-3; the D gene is unclear. This sequence was found in a boy younger than 10 with acute lymphoblastic leukemia, due to receive a stem cell transplant. DNA sequence: TGTGCCAGCAGCGTCCCCGGGTCCTCAATTATCACAGATACGCAGTATTTT. This encodes CASSVPGSSIITDTQYF.